This record covers a single T cell receptor (beta chain). Sequenced by immunoSEQ multiplex PCR; TCRdb stores in-frame clones only, minus some. This table has over 300,000 clones, 70% to 90% appearing once. From germline, CDR1 is MGHRA and CDR2 YSYEKL. V shed 0 bases and J 6 bases; nucleotides not matched to a gene: 11. The CDR3 contains 16 residues. This entry is derived from a study of blood T cell repertoires in COVID-19. What was sequenced was PBMCs or T cells enriched from blood (not recorded which). The sequence was obtained from a woman under 30 who had recovered from COVID-19. The V gene is TRBV4-1, the J gene TRBJ2-7, with 7 positions matching TRBD2. CDR3 residues: CASSQDGAGVDREQYF. CDR3 in DNA: TGCGCCAGCAGCCAAGATGGGGCGGGAGTAGACCGCGAGCAGTACTTC.